This is a list of T cell receptor beta chains from one sample in a study of blood T cell repertoires in COVID-19. Method: immunoSEQ multiplex PCR; TCRdb's copy keeps in-frame clones and lacks some. The table has 60,000 or so clones, 80% to 90% seen once. Sequenced material: peripheral blood. These receptors were taken from a human donor with active COVID-19. The donor label of this sample is uncertain. Both conserved end residues are part of each CDR3. D genes are given only for firm matches. Not all rows give a size; the values are once, few, many and, for expanded clones, a class.

v_gene	d_gene	j_gene	abundance	CDR3nt	CDR3aa
TRBV6-2/TRBV6-3	TRBD2	TRBJ2-1	NA	TGTGCCAGCAGTCCCACTAGCGGGGGGGCCTACAATGAGCAGTTCTTC	CASSPTSGGAYNEQFF
TRBV4-1	TRBD2	TRBJ2-1	few	TGCGCCAGCAGCCAGACACCGGGACTAGCGGGAGGTAACTTTTACAATGAGCAGTTCTTC	CASSQTPGLAGGNFYNEQFF
TRBV3-1/TRBV3-2	NA	TRBJ1-1	NA	TGTGCCAGCAGCCAAACAGGGAGTTATGAAGCTTTCTTT	CASSQTGSYEAFF
TRBV3-1/TRBV3-2	TRBD2	TRBJ2-1	NA	TGTGCCAGCAGCCCCCTTAGCGGGAGGGCCTACAATGAGCAGTTCTTC	CASSPLSGRAYNEQFF
TRBV5-6	NA	TRBJ1-5	NA	TGTGCCAGCAGCCTCCCCCAGGGGCCCCAGCATTTT	CASSLPQGPQHF
TRBV5-4	TRBD2	TRBJ2-3	NA	TGTGCCAGCAGTGGCGGGGGGCCGGGAGATACGCAGTATTTT	CASSGGGPGDTQYF
TRBV5-1	NA	TRBJ2-7	NA	TGCGCCAGCTCACCGGGCTACGAGCAGTACTTC	CASSPGYEQYF
TRBV10-1	NA	TRBJ1-2	few	TGCGCCAGCAGTGAGGGGGAGAGCTATGGCTACACCTTC	CASSEGESYGYTF
TRBV19	NA	TRBJ2-3	NA	TGTGCCAGTAGTATAGGCGCTATACTCACAGATACGCAGTATTTT	CASSIGAILTDTQYF
TRBV6-2/TRBV6-3	NA	TRBJ2-1	NA	TGTGCCAGCAGTTACCTGGCAGGGCTCTCTATCTACAATGAGCAGTTCTTC	CASSYLAGLSIYNEQFF
TRBV27	NA	TRBJ1-6	NA	TGTGCCAGCAGTTCACTTCAGGGGTTCTCCTATAATTCACCCCTCCACTTT	CASSSLQGFSYNSPLHF
TRBV7-3	TRBD1	TRBJ2-7	NA	TGTGCCAGCAGCTTAACCGGGGACAGGGCACCCTACGAGCAGTACTTC	CASSLTGDRAPYEQYF
TRBV6-5	NA	TRBJ2-6	NA	TGTGCCAGCAAGGCAGGGCCCTCTGGGGCCAACGTCCTGACTTTC	CASKAGPSGANVLTF
TRBV4-1	NA	TRBJ1-6	NA	TGCGCCAGCAGCCAAGATATCGGGTTGAGGTCACCCCTCCACTTT	CASSQDIGLRSPLHF
TRBV28	NA	TRBJ1-1	NA	TGTGCCAGCAGTTTAGGCGACGGGAGAGATGAAGCTTTCTTT	CASSLGDGRDEAFF
TRBV5-1	NA	TRBJ1-3	NA	TGCGCCAGCAGTTACGGACACAGCTCTGGAAACACCATATATTTT	CASSYGHSSGNTIYF
TRBV24-1	TRBD2	TRBJ2-4	NA	TGTGCCACCAGTGACCCCGGGACTAGTAATAACATTCAGTACTTC	CATSDPGTSNNIQYF
TRBV30	TRBD1	TRBJ1-2	NA	TGTGCCTGGAGTCCGACAGGGAACTATGGCTACACCTTC	CAWSPTGNYGYTF
TRBV27	TRBD2	TRBJ2-1	NA	TGTGCCAGCATTAGGTCCCCGGGACTAGCGGTGACTGAGCAGTTCTTC	CASIRSPGLAVTEQFF
TRBV9	TRBD2	TRBJ2-7	NA	TGTGCCAGCAGCCGAGACTCTAGCGGGGTCGAGCAGTACTTC	CASSRDSSGVEQYF
TRBV6-2/TRBV6-3	TRBD1	TRBJ2-7	NA	TGTGCCAGCAGTTACTACGATACGAGACAGGACAGGAGCTCCTACGAGCAGTACTTC	CASSYYDTRQDRSSYEQYF
TRBV5-5	TRBD2	TRBJ2-3	NA	TGTGCCAGCAGCTTGGGGACTAGGGCAGATACGCAGTATTTT	CASSLGTRADTQYF
TRBV6-2/TRBV6-3	TRBD2	TRBJ2-7	once	TGTGCCAGCAGTAAGGGACTAGCGGGAGGCCCTTTCTACGAGCAGTACTTC	CASSKGLAGGPFYEQYF
TRBV11-3	TRBD2	TRBJ2-1	NA	TGTGCCAGCAGCTTAGGGGGCGGGGGGAGCGCCTACAATGAGCAGTTCTTC	CASSLGGGGSAYNEQFF
TRBV14	TRBD1	TRBJ1-5	NA	TGTGCCAGCAGCCGAGACCCGGGACAGGGTGATCAGCCCCAGCATTTT	CASSRDPGQGDQPQHF
TRBV13	TRBD1	TRBJ2-7	NA	TGTGCCAGCAGCCCGGGACAGGGGTGGGAGCAGTACTTC	CASSPGQGWEQYF
TRBV6-4	NA	TRBJ1-2	NA	TGTGCCAGCAGTGAAGAGGGAATTAACTATGGCTACACCTTC	CASSEEGINYGYTF
TRBV7-2	NA	TRBJ2-7	once	TGTGCCAGCAGCTTAGAGCAGGGCTCCTACGAGCAGTACTTC	CASSLEQGSYEQYF
TRBV5-1	TRBD1	TRBJ2-3	NA	TGCGCCTCCGGGGACAGGGGGCGAACAGATACGCAGTATTTT	CASGDRGRTDTQYF
TRBV9	TRBD2	TRBJ2-1	NA	TGTGCCAGCAGCGTAGGACTAGCGGGGGGCCCCTACAATGAGCAGTTCTTC	CASSVGLAGGPYNEQFF
TRBV7-6	TRBD2	TRBJ2-1	NA	TGTGCCAGCAGCTTGGGACTAGCGGGAGGCGACGAGCAGTTCTTC	CASSLGLAGGDEQFF
TRBV4-3	NA	TRBJ1-1	NA	TGCGCCAGCAGCCATGAGAGAGACACTGAAGCTTTCTTT	CASSHERDTEAFF
TRBV7-9	TRBD2	TRBJ2-1	NA	TGTGCCAGCAGCCCATACCGGGACTACGACAATGAGCAGTTCTTC	CASSPYRDYDNEQFF
TRBV7-3	TRBD2	TRBJ2-1	NA	TGTGCCAGCAGCTTAAGCGGGGGGCACTACAATGAGCAGTTCTTC	CASSLSGGHYNEQFF
TRBV18	NA	TRBJ2-1	NA	TGTGCCAGCTCACCCCGGTCAAATGAGCAGTTCTTC	CASSPRSNEQFF
TRBV6-2/TRBV6-3	NA	TRBJ2-7	NA	TGTGCCAGCAGTTACCTGGGGCGGCCGTACGAGCAGTACTTC	CASSYLGRPYEQYF
TRBV4-3	TRBD2	TRBJ2-7	NA	TGCGCCAGCAGCCTCGGAGTAGCGGGAGAGGCCTACGAGCAGTACTTC	CASSLGVAGEAYEQYF
TRBV10-1	TRBD1	TRBJ2-2	NA	TGCGCCAGCATTAACGGGACAGACACCGGGGAGCTGTTTTTT	CASINGTDTGELFF
TRBV21-1	NA	TRBJ1-5	NA	TGTGCCAGCAGCAAGACAGAGCTAGATCAGCCCCAGCATTTT	CASSKTELDQPQHF
TRBV6-5	NA	TRBJ2-5	NA	TGTGCCAGCACCAGGTTAGGGAGTCGAGAGACCCAGTACTTC	CASTRLGSRETQYF
TRBV6-5	TRBD1	TRBJ1-2	NA	TGTGCCAGCAGTTACCAGGGGGCAGGCTATGGCTACACCTTC	CASSYQGAGYGYTF